The next 25 T cell receptor beta chains were all read from a single sample in a study of long-term antiretroviral therapy in people with HIV. This was the immunoSEQ v3.0 assay at survey level. Assay: immunoSEQ multiplex PCR; the TCRdb copy retains only in-frame clones and omits some. The data hold about 12,000 clones, with around 80% observed a single time. Sequenced here: unsorted PBMCs, sampled 3.4 years after starting antiretroviral therapy. These receptors were obtained from a man aged 35 to 55 with HIV.

The V gene is TRBV15, the J gene TRBJ2-1; 12 positions agree with TRBD2. Per germline, CDR1 LNHNV and CDR2 YYDKDF (reference sequence). The V and J ends lost 5 bases and 4 bases, in that order; junction bases with no gene match: 3. CDR3 length equals 15 residues. The CDR3 DNA reads TGTGCCACCAGCGCGGGACTAGCGGGTTACAATGAGCAGTTCTTC. This translates into CATSAGLAGYNEQFF.

This chain connects TRBV5-6 to TRBJ2-7; the match to TRBD1 covers 9 bases. The CDR3 extends over 15 amino acids. J was trimmed by 6 bases and V by 0 bases; bases with no gene match: 7. Germline V gene data show CDR1 as SGHDT and CDR2 as YYEEEE. The CDR3 DNA sequence: TGTGCCAGCAGCTTGGGATGGGGACAGGGAGCCGAGCAGTACTTC. It translates to CASSLGWGQGAEQYF.

This chain uses TRBV25-1 with TRBJ2-7; a possible D gene is TRBD1 (6 bases). Looked up from germline, CDR1 is MGHDK and CDR2 is SYGVNS. This CDR3 spans 15 amino acids. V was cut by 2 bases and J by 0 bases, with 11 bases left in between. The CDR3 DNA follows: TGTGCCAGCAGTGAAACAGGGAACCCCTCCTACGAGCAGTACTTC. Encoded protein: CASSETGNPSYEQYF.

This rearrangement joins TRBV5-4 to TRBJ2-7, with 8 bases lining up with TRBD1. V dropped 5 bases and J dropped 7; count of bases not matched to a gene: 14. The CDR3 length is 15 residues. CDR1 and CDR2 from the germline V gene are SGHNT and YYREEE (reference sequence). The CDR3 loop is CASRRELGTGGEQYF. The CDR3 coding sequence is TGTGCCAGCAGGCGCGAGTTAGGGACAGGTGGGGAGCAGTACTTC. Complete variable domain (other parts from reference TRBV5-4 and TRBJ2-7): ETGVTQSPTHLIKTRGQQVTLRCSSQSGHNTVSWYQQALGQGPQFIFQYYREEENGRGNFPPRFSGLQFPNYSSELNVNALELDDSALYLCASRRELGTGGEQYFGPGTRLTVT.

This rearrangement joins TRBV5-1 to TRBJ1-5; 9 bases fit TRBD1. The CDR3 is 15 amino acids. Germline V gives CDR1 SGHRS, CDR2 YFSETQ. The V gene end was trimmed by 3 bases and the J gene end by 7 bases; junction bases not matched to a gene: 8. The CDR3 spells CASSWGQGPGQPQHF. The DNA of the CDR3 is TGCGCCAGCAGCTGGGGACAGGGACCCGGGCAGCCCCAGCATTTT.

The chain links TRBV30 to TRBJ2-7; possibly TRBD1 for D (5 bases). CDR3 length: 12 amino acids. The germline V gene has CDR1 GTSNPN and CDR2 SVGIG (reference sequence). Deletions cut 3 bases from V and 2 bases from J, with 8 bases between. CDR3 bases: TGTGCCTGGAGCACAGGCCCCTACGAGCAGTACTTC. Translated: CAWSTGPYEQYF.

The chain links TRBV4-3 to TRBJ1-4; D is possibly TRBD1 (5 bases). CDR3 size: 13 residues. CDR1 is LGHNA and CDR2 is YSLEER in the germline V gene. The germline V and J ends were trimmed by 3 bases and 7 bases, with 9 bases remaining between them. CDR3 sequence: CASSQGVGEKLFF. In DNA form, the CDR3 reads TGCGCCAGCAGCCAGGGGGTGGGTGAAAAACTGTTTTTT.

This chain links TRBV9 with TRBJ2-7; TRBD2 aligns across 10 bases. With V trimmed by 0 bases and J by 3 bases, 3 bases remained unmatched. Germline CDR1 reads SGDLS; CDR2 reads YYNGEE. This CDR3 spans 15 amino acids. This CDR3 reads CASSVVPSGSYEQYF. Written as DNA, the CDR3 is TGTGCCAGCAGCGTAGTACCTAGCGGGAGCTACGAGCAGTACTTC.

V usage is TRBV5-1 and J usage is TRBJ2-7; D unclear. Germline V lookup: CDR1 SGHRS, CDR2 YFSETQ. V lost 1 base to trimming and J lost 1 base, with 12 bases between them. This CDR3 is built from 15 residues. The CDR3 bases are TGCGCCAGCAGCTTGCTTCACAGTCTGTCCTACGAGCAGTACTTC. It specifies CASSLLHSLSYEQYF.

This clone was counted between two and nine times. V is TRBV27 and J is TRBJ2-2; D perhaps matches TRBD2 (5 bases). The CDR3 consists of 16 residues. In germline, CDR1 is MNHEY, CDR2 SMNVEV (reference sequence). Trimming removed 0 bases from V and 7 bases from J, with 15 bases in between. The CDR3 sequence is CASSLSNFGISGELFF. Written as DNA, the CDR3 is TGTGCCAGCAGTTTATCGAATTTCGGGATAAGCGGGGAGCTGTTTTTT.

J is TRBJ2-1 and V is TRBV5-5; TRBD2 aligns across 15 bases. V lost 4 bases and J lost 6; bases outside the gene matches: 11. From germline, CDR1 is SGHKS and CDR2 YYEKEE (reference sequence). The CDR3 extends over 18 amino acids. CDR3 in amino acids: CASSLGLAGGPIRNEQFF. The CDR3 DNA is TGTGCCAGCAGCCTTGGACTAGCGGGAGGGCCGATTCGCAATGAGCAGTTCTTC.

This clone was observed a handful of times. The genes are TRBV5-6 and TRBJ1-1; D not resolved. Trimming pared 1 base from V and 0 bases from J, leaving 1 base between. Germline-derived CDR1 and CDR2 are SGHDT and YYEEEE. This CDR3 region has 12 residues. This CDR3 reads CASSLLNTEAFF. In DNA, the CDR3 is TGTGCCAGCAGCTTGTTGAACACTGAAGCTTTCTTT.

The genes are TRBV14 and TRBJ2-7; 7 bases map to TRBD1. The CDR3 runs to 14 residues. Per the germline V gene, CDR1 is SGHDN and CDR2 is FVKESK. With V trimmed by 0 bases and J by 3 bases, 2 bases remained unmatched. The CDR3 DNA is TGTGCCAGCAGCCAAGAAGGGGGCGACTACGAGCAGTACTTC. Protein product: CASSQEGGDYEQYF.

This chain links TRBV30 with TRBJ1-1, with unresolved D. CDR1 and CDR2 from the germline V gene are GTSNPN and SVGIG (reference sequence). The CDR3 length is 14 residues. The V end was cut by 4 bases, the J end by 6 bases, with 18 bases between. This CDR3 is CAWNVIGGLPEAFF. CDR3 nucleotide sequence: TGTGCCTGGAATGTGATAGGAGGCTTACCTGAAGCTTTCTTT.

V is TRBV7-3 and J is TRBJ2-3; unclear D gene. Trimming shortened V by 3 bases and J by 4 bases, and 8 bases separated the two germline ends. Germline loops: CDR1 SGHTA, CDR2 FQGTGA. This CDR3 region has 13 residues. CDR3 nucleotides: TGTGCCAGCAGCTTGATTGAATCAGATACGCAGTATTTT. Its protein product is CASSLIESDTQYF.

This clone has just one count. This chain connects TRBV7-2 to TRBJ1-2; D is unclear. Germline CDR1 and CDR2: SGHTA and FQGNSA. The CDR3 has 14 residues. The V and J ends lost 8 bases and 8 bases respectively, with 21 bases between them. CDR3 in DNA: TGTGCCAGCTGGAAGGGTGGGTTAAGTTCCGGCTACACCTTC. As protein: CASWKGGLSSGYTF.

The table lists this clone with a few counts. V gene TRBV7-8 combines with J gene TRBJ2-1, with TRBD2 matching 9 bases. The V and J ends lost 0 bases and 5 bases, in that order; junction bases with no gene match: 2. The length of the CDR3 is 15 residues. CDR1 and CDR2 from the germline V gene are SGHVS and FQNEAQ. CDR3 nucleotides: TGTGCCAGCAGCTTAGCTAGCGGGAGCCACAATGAGCAGTTCTTC. This encodes CASSLASGSHNEQFF.

The chain employs TRBV14 and TRBJ1-2; D gene uncertain. CDR3 length: 16 residues. Germline loops: CDR1 SGHDN, CDR2 FVKESK. V was shortened by 1 base and J by 4 bases, with 16 bases between the two germline ends. In DNA form, the CDR3 reads TGTGCCAGCAGCCAAGTTTTACAGACCAACGCCTATGGCTACACCTTC. Protein: CASSQVLQTNAYGYTF.

The chain is built from TRBV6-1 and TRBJ2-7; TRBD1 might be the D (6 bases). V gave up 4 bases and J gave up 3 bases, with 13 bases separating them. The germline V gene has CDR1 MNHNS and CDR2 SASEGT. The CDR3 length is 14 residues. As DNA, the CDR3 is TGTGCCAGCAGTGCAAATGGACAGTACTACGAGCAGTACTTC. This gives the protein CASSANGQYYEQYF.

This CDR3 is CASRQGASDTQYF. CDR3 bases: TGTGCCAGCAGACAGGGGGCCTCAGATACGCAGTATTTT. This chain joins TRBV25-1 and TRBJ2-3; 9 nucleotides agree with TRBD1. The V gene's germline CDR1 is MGHDK and CDR2 SYGVNS. V was pared by 6 bases and J by 4 bases, with 2 bases of the junction left unmatched. CDR3 length: 13 amino acids.

This sequence joins TRBV28 and TRBJ1-4; TRBD1 might be the D (5 bases). The CDR3 length is 15 residues. CDR1 and CDR2 (germline): MDHEN, SYDVKM. V lost 2 bases and J 8 bases, leaving 15 bases between the germline ends. The CDR3 is CASSLSGGTDEKLFF. For the CDR3, the DNA is TGTGCCAGCAGTTTAAGTGGGGGGACGGACGAAAAACTGTTTTTT.

The chain recombines TRBV9 with TRBJ2-3, with D uncertain. The V end was cut by 2 bases, the J end by 0 bases, with 10 bases between. This CDR3 is 15 amino acids long. Germline values: CDR1 SGDLS, CDR2 YYNGEE. CDR3 sequence: CASSVPITSTDTQYF. The CDR3 bases are TGTGCCAGCAGCGTCCCCATTACTAGCACAGATACGCAGTATTTT.

CDR3 DNA sequence: TGTGCCTGGAGGGACAGGCTTTACGAGCAGTACTTC. This gives the protein CAWRDRLYEQYF. The chain uses TRBV30 and TRBJ2-7; 7 bases match TRBD1. Germline V gene data show CDR1 as GTSNPN and CDR2 as SVGIG (reference sequence). Losses at the gene ends were 3 bases for V and 4 bases for J; bases not matched to a gene: 3. This CDR3 spans 12 amino acids.

The gene calls are TRBV28 and TRBJ1-2; TRBD1 is a possible D gene (5 bases). The V end was cut by 3 bases, the J end by 0 bases, with 14 bases between. CDR3 length: 16 amino acids. Germline CDR1 is MDHEN and CDR2 is SYDVKM. The CDR3 spells CASSLVYQGSNYGYTF. The CDR3 DNA is TGTGCCAGCAGTTTGGTTTACCAGGGATCTAACTATGGCTACACCTTC.

The chain links TRBV19 to TRBJ2-7, with a weak D call TRBD1 (6 bases). The CDR3 covers 14 residues. Per germline, CDR1 LNHDA and CDR2 SQIVND (reference sequence). V was clipped by 1 base and J by 7 bases, with 14 bases between them. The CDR3 region has the DNA TGTGCCAGTAGTATAGCACAGGGTCCGCAGGAGCAGTACTTC. It codes for CASSIAQGPQEQYF.